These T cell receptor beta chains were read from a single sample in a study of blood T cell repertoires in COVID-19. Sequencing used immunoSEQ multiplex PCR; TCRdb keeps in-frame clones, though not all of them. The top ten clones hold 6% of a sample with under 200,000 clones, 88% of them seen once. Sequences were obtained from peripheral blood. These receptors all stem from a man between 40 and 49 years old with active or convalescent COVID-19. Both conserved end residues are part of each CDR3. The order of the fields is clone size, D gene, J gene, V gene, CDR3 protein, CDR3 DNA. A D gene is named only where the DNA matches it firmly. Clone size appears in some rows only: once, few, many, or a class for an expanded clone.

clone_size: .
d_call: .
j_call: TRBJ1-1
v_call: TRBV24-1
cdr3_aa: CATSGPSNTEAFF
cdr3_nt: TGTGCCACCAGTGGTCCCAGTAACACTGAAGCTTTCTTT

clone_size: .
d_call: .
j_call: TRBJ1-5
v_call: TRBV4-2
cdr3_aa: CASSQDGAGLNQPQHF
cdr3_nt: TGTGCCAGCAGCCAAGATGGGGCGGGACTCAATCAGCCCCAGCATTTT

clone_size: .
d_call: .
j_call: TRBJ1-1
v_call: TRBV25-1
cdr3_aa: CASTDQGVTEAFF
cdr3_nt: TGTGCCAGCACAGATCAGGGTGTCACTGAAGCTTTCTTT

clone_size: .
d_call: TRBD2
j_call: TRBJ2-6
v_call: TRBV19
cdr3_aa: CASSIRGLARTFTGANVLTF
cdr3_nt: TGTGCCAGTAGTATCCGGGGACTAGCGAGGACCTTTACTGGGGCCAACGTCCTGACTTTC

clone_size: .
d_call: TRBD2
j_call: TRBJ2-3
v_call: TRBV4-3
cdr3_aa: CASSQDLSGGALYADTQYF
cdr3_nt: TGCGCCAGCAGCCAAGATTTGAGCGGGGGGGCATTATATGCAGATACGCAGTATTTT

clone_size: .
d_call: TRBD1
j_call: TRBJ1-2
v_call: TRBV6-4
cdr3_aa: CASTPTGTGYGYTF
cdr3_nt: TGTGCCAGCACCCCGACAGGGACGGGCTATGGCTACACCTTC

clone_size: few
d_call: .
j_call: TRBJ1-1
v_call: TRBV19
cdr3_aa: CASSIGGGEAFF
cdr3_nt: TGTGCCAGTAGTATAGGGGGCGGTGAAGCTTTCTTT

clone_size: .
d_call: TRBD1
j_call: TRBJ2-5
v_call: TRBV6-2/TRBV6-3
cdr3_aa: CASSYSGQGSQTQYF
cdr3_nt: TGTGCCAGCAGTTACTCGGGACAGGGGTCCCAGACCCAGTACTTC

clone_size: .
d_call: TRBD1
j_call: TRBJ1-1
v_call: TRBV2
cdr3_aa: CASSLQGVNTEAFF
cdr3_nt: TGTGCCAGCAGCTTGCAGGGGGTGAACACTGAAGCTTTCTTT

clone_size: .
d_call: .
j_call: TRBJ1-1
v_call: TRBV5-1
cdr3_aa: CASSLSRGNTEAFF
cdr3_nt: TGCGCCAGCAGCTTGTCTCGGGGGAACACTGAAGCTTTCTTT

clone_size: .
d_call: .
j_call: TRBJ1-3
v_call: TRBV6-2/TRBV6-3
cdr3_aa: CASSYSGRTPGNTIYF
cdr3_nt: TGTGCCAGCAGTTACTCAGGACGGACTCCTGGAAACACCATATATTTT

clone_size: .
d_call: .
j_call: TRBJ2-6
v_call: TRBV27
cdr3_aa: CASSLYNSGANVLTF
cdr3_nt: TGTGCCAGCAGTTTATACAACTCTGGGGCCAACGTCCTGACTTTC

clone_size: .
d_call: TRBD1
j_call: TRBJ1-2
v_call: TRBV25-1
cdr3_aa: CASSARTGGGYGYTF
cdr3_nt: TGTGCCAGCAGTGCCCGGACAGGGGGCGGATATGGCTACACCTTC

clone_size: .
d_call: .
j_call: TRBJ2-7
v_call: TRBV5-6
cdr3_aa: CASSLGGKSYEQYF
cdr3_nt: TGTGCCAGCAGCTTGGGCGGGAAGTCCTACGAGCAGTACTTC

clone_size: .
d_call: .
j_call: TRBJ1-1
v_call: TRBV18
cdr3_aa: CASSPPGQSEAFF
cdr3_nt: TGTGCCAGCTCACCCCCCGGACAGTCAGAAGCTTTCTTT

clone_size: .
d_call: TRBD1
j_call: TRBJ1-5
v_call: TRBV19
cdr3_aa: CASSMGQSSNQPQHF
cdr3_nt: TGTGCCAGTAGTATGGGACAGTCTAGCAATCAGCCCCAGCATTTT

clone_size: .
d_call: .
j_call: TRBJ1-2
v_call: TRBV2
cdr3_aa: CASSEVGGTYGYTF
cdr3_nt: TGTGCCAGCAGTGAAGTTGGGGGCACCTATGGCTACACCTTC

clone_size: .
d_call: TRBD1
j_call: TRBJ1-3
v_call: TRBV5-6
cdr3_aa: CASSLPGGLNSGNTIYF
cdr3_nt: TGTGCCAGCAGCTTGCCAGGGGGCCTCAACTCTGGAAACACCATATATTTT

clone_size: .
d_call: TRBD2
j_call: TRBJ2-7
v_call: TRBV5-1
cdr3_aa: CASSLVRASGRLSYEQYF
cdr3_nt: TGCGCCAGCAGCTTGGTACGCGCTAGCGGGAGGCTTTCCTACGAGCAGTACTTC

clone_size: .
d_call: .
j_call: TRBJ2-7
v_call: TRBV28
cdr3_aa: CASSPLRSYEQYF
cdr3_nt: TGTGCCAGCAGTCCGCTTCGGTCCTACGAGCAGTACTTC

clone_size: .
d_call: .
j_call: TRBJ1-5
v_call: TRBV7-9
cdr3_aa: CASSLRVSQPQHF
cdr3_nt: TGTGCCAGCAGCCTCAGGGTTTCTCAGCCCCAGCATTTT

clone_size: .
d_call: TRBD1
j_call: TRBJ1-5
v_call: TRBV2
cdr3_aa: CASSEDRELEPQHF
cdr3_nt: TGTGCCAGCAGTGAGGACAGGGAGTTGGAGCCCCAGCATTTT

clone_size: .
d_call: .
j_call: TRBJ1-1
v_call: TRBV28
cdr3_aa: CASSLSWRMNTEAFF
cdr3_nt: TGTGCCAGCAGTTTATCTTGGCGGATGAACACTGAAGCTTTCTTT

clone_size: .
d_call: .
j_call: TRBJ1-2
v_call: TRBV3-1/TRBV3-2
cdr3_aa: CASSQVTHRGYTF
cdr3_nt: TGTGCCAGCAGCCAAGTTACTCATAGAGGCTACACCTTC

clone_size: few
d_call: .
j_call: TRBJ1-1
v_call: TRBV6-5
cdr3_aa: CASSSEGNTEAFF
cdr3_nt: TGTGCCAGCAGTTCGGAGGGGAACACTGAAGCTTTCTTT

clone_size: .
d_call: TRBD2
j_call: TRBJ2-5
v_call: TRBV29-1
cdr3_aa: CSVEPWTSGPQETQYF
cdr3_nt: TGCAGCGTTGAACCCTGGACTAGCGGGCCTCAAGAGACCCAGTACTTC

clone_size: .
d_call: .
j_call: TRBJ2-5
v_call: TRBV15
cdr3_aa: CATSRSQETQYF
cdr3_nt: TGTGCCACCAGCAGATCTCAAGAGACCCAGTACTTC

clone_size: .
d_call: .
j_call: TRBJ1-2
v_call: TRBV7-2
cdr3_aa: CASSMRAGEGYTF
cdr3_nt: TGTGCCAGCAGCATGCGGGCCGGGGAAGGCTACACCTTC

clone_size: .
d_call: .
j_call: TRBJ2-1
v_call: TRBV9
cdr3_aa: CASSPGFGAQPYNEQFF
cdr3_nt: TGTGCCAGCAGCCCTGGTTTTGGGGCCCAGCCCTACAATGAGCAGTTCTTC

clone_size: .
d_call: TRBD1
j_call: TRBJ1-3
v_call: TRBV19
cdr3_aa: CASSASGDRANTIYF
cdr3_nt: TGTGCCAGTAGTGCCTCAGGGGACAGGGCAAACACCATATATTTT

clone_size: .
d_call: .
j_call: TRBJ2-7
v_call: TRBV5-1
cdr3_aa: CASSLSHRSSSYEQYF
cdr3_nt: TGCGCCAGCAGCTTGTCACACAGGTCTAGCTCCTACGAGCAGTACTTC

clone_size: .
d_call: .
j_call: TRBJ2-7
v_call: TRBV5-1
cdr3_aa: CASSDTFGASSYEQYF
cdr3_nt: TGCGCCAGCAGCGACACGTTTGGGGCGAGCTCCTACGAGCAGTACTTC

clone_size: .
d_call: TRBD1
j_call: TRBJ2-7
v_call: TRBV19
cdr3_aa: CASSATGTGTYEQYF
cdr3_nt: TGTGCCAGTAGTGCAACAGGGACAGGCACCTACGAGCAGTACTTC

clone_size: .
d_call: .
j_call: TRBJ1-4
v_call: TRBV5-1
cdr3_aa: CASSLADSYNEKLFF
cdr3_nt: TGCGCCAGCAGCTTGGCGGACAGTTATAATGAAAAACTGTTTTTT

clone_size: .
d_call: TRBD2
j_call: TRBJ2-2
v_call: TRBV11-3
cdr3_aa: CASSLTSGSDQWYTGELFF
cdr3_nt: TGTGCCAGCAGCTTGACTAGCGGGAGCGATCAGTGGTACACCGGGGAGCTGTTTTTT

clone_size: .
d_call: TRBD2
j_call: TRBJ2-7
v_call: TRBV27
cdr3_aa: CASRSGSGYEQYF
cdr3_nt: TGTGCCAGCAGAAGCGGGAGTGGCTACGAGCAGTACTTC

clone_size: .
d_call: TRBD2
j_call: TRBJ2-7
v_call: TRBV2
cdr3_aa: CASRPRTSGAGEQYF
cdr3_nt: TGTGCCAGCAGGCCCAGGACTAGCGGGGCGGGGGAGCAGTACTTC

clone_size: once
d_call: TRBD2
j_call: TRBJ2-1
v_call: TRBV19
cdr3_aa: CASRDKAGGFINEQFF
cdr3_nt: TGTGCCAGTAGGGACAAAGCGGGAGGGTTTATCAATGAGCAGTTCTTC

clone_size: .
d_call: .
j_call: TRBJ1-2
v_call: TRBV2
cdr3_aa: CASSVLFSNYGYTF
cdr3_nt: TGTGCCAGCAGTGTTTTATTCTCTAACTATGGCTACACCTTC

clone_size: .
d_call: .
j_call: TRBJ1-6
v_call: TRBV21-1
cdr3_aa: CASSKCLGQDNSPLHF
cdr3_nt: TGTGCCAGCAGCAAGTGTTTGGGGCAGGATAATTCACCCCTCCACTTT

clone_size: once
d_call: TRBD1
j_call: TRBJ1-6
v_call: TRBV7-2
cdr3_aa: CASSSGQGWLSPLHF
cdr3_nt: TGTGCCAGCAGCTCGGGACAGGGGTGGTTGTCACCCCTCCACTTT

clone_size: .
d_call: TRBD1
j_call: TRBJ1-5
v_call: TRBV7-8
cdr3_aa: CASSSQGQGSNQPQHF
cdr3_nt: TGTGCCAGCAGCTCTCAAGGACAGGGAAGCAATCAGCCCCAGCATTTT

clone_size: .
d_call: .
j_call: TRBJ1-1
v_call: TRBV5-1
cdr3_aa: CASSFGTGRNTEAFF
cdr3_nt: TGCGCCAGCAGCTTTGGAACAGGGAGGAACACTGAAGCTTTCTTT

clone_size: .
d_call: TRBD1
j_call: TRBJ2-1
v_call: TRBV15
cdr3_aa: CATSRRGQGAYNEQFF
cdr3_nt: TGTGCCACCAGCAGACGGGGACAGGGTGCCTACAATGAGCAGTTCTTC

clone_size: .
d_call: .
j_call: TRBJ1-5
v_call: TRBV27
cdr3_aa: CASSFSPSGNQPQHF
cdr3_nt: TGTGCCAGCAGTTTTTCCCCCTCGGGCAATCAGCCCCAGCATTTT

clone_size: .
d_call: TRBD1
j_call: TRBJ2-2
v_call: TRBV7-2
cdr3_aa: CASSLGDRTPLNTGELFF
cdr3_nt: TGTGCCAGCAGCTTAGGGGACAGGACACCTTTGAACACCGGGGAGCTGTTTTTT

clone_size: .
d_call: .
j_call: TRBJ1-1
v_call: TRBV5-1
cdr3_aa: CASSLGAGHTEAFF
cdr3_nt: TGCGCCAGCAGCTTGGGGGCAGGGCACACTGAAGCTTTCTTT

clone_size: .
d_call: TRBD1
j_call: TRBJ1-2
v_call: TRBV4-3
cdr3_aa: CASSQYPGQGDGYTF
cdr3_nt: TGCGCCAGCAGCCAATACCCGGGACAGGGAGATGGCTACACCTTC

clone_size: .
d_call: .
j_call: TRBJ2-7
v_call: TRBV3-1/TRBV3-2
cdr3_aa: CASSPRQAIYEQYF
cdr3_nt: TGTGCCAGCAGCCCACGACAGGCTATCTACGAGCAGTACTTC

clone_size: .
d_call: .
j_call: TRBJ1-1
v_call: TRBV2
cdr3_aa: CASSSQGLGTEAFF
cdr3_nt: TGTGCCAGCAGTTCGCAGGGGCTTGGCACTGAAGCTTTCTTT

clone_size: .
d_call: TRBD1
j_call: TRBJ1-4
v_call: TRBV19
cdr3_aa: CASSQRTGKKLFF
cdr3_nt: TGTGCCAGTAGTCAACGGACAGGGAAAAAACTGTTTTTT

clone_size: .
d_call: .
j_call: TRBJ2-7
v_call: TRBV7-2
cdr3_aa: CASSQSGAGATYEQYF
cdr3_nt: TGTGCCAGCAGCCAGAGTGGGGCGGGGGCTACCTACGAGCAGTACTTC

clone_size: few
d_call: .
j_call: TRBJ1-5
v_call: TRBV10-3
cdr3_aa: CAISESPGLSNQPQHF
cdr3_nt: TGTGCCATCAGTGAGTCCCCCGGACTGAGCAATCAGCCCCAGCATTTT